One sample yielded the 9 T cell receptor beta chains listed below, sequenced in a study of blood T cell repertoires in COVID-19. The data were produced by immunoSEQ multiplex PCR, yet TCRdb's version contains in-frame clones alone and is incomplete. Of some 170,000 clones in the sample, 82% were seen once. Specimen: peripheral blood. These receptors all come from a woman between 65 and 79 years old with acute or convalescent COVID-19.

The rearrangement joins TRBV6-2 or TRBV6-3 to TRBJ2-3, with TRBD1 as a possible D gene (6 bases). In germline, CDR1 is MNHEY, CDR2 SVGEGT. V lost 2 bases to trimming and J lost 5 bases, with 26 bases between them. The CDR3 extends over 19 amino acids. CDR3 DNA: TGTGCCAGCAGTTACCCCAGGGGTGGGATGATCTACGGTGGAGATACGCAGTATTTT. Encoded protein: CASSYPRGGMIYGGDTQYF.

The chain uses TRBV5-1 and TRBJ2-5; TRBD1 matches at 10 bases. Germline CDR1 is SGHRS and CDR2 is YFSETQ. The CDR3 extends over 15 amino acids. Trimming at V came to 6 bases and at J to 4 bases, leaving 9 bases not matched to a gene. The CDR3, as DNA: TGCGCCAGCACACTGGGACAGGGGAGGGGAGAGACCCAGTACTTC. The encoded protein is CASTLGQGRGETQYF.

The table lists this clone with many counts. This rearrangement joins TRBV2 to TRBJ2-1; D not certain. This CDR3 comprises 14 residues. V lost 5 bases and J 2 bases, leaving 10 bases between the germline ends. Germline values: CDR1 SNHLY, CDR2 FYNNEI. In DNA form, the CDR3 reads TGTGCCAGCAGTAGCAGGCCTCCCTACAATGAGCAGTTCTTC. Translating gives CASSSRPPYNEQFF.

The count of this clone is one. The DNA of the CDR3 is TGTGCCAGCGGGGCCCTCGGCAGGGGCAATCAGCCCCAGCATTTT. Its translation: CASGALGRGNQPQHF. The gene calls are TRBV21-1 and TRBJ1-5; the table's TRBD1 call for D was not verified on the DNA. TRBV21-1 is described as a pseudogene. The CDR3 sequence is 15 residues long.

The chain recombines TRBV2 with TRBJ1-1; the D gene is possibly TRBD1 (6 bases). The CDR3 sequence is 15 residues long. The V and J ends lost 6 bases and 4 bases respectively, with 18 bases between them. Germline V gene sequence: CDR1 SNHLY, CDR2 FYNNEI. CDR3: CASRISGAGGTEAFF. DNA of the CDR3: TGTGCCAGCAGGATTTCAGGGGCTGGGGGCACTGAAGCTTTCTTT. The whole variable domain, filled in from reference TRBV2 and TRBJ1-1, reads EPEVTQTPSHQVTQMGQEVILRCVPISNHLYFYWYRQILGQKVEFLVSFYNNEISEKSEIFDDQFSVERPDGSNFTLKIRSTKLEDSAMYFCASRISGAGGTEAFFGQGTRLTVV.

The V call is TRBV30, the J call TRBJ1-6, with a tentative D call TRBD1 (6 bases). Looked up from germline, CDR1 is GTSNPN and CDR2 is SVGIG (reference sequence). Trimming shortened V by 2 bases and J by 8 bases, and 13 bases separated the two germline ends. The CDR3 sequence is 14 residues long. In DNA, the CDR3 is TGTGCCTGGAGTAGGCGAGGGGGTGATTCACCCCTCCACTTT. Residues: CAWSRRGGDSPLHF. The complete variable domain, with remaining parts taken from reference TRBV30 and TRBJ1-6, reads SQTIHQWPATLVQPVGSPLSLECTVEGTSNPNLYWYRQAAGRGLQLLFYSVGIGQISSEVPQNLSASRPQDRQFILSSKKLLLSDSGFYLCAWSRRGGDSPLHFGNGTRLTVT.

The V and J genes are TRBV6-5 and TRBJ1-6; D may be TRBD1 (5 bases). Germline V CDR1 and CDR2: MNHEY, SVGAGI. Trimming stripped 4 bases from V and 7 bases from J, with 8 bases between. The CDR3 extends over 13 amino acids. This CDR3 is CASSLNRNSPLHF. The CDR3, as DNA: TGTGCCAGCAGTTTAAACAGGAATTCACCCCTCCACTTT.

The chain employs TRBV24-1 and TRBJ2-1, with D perhaps TRBD1 (7 bases). This CDR3 region has 17 residues. Trimming pared 4 bases from V and 4 bases from J, leaving 19 bases between. Germline V gives CDR1 KGHDR, CDR2 SFDVKD. In DNA, the CDR3 is TGTGCCACCAGTGACCCCGGAGGGGGCGCGGAGTACAATGAGCAGTTCTTC. It encodes CATSDPGGGAEYNEQFF.

The V gene is TRBV5-5, the J gene TRBJ2-1; 7 bases map to TRBD2. The CDR3 consists of 13 residues. Germline CDR1 SGHKS, CDR2 YYEKEE (reference sequence). After removal of 4 bases from V and 6 bases from J, the junction contained 4 bases not matched to a gene. The CDR3 region has the DNA TGTGCCAGCAGCCCGACTAGCAGCAATGAGCAGTTCTTC. It translates to CASSPTSSNEQFF.